A selection of T cell receptor beta chains follows, all from one sample in a study of metastatic and nonmetastatic thyroid tumors. Using MiXCR, TCRdb reanalyzed the PCR reads. Among tens of thousands of clones listed, roughly 18% were seen once. The sample taken for sequencing was blood. Receptors originate from a female donor with papillary thyroid cancer or a benign thyroid nodule (not recorded which). Some clones in this sample may be carry-over from other donors' samples. Each CDR3 is given with its conserved first and last residue. A D gene is named only where the DNA matches it firmly. A row's size may be missing; if present it is once, few, many or a size class.

TRBJ2-1,TRBV19,many,-,CASSGTDNEQFF,TGTGCCAGTAGTGGGACGGACAATGAGCAGTTCTTC
TRBJ2-1,TRBV9,many,-,CASSVGGGLGRVSYNEQFF,TGTGCCAGCAGCGTAGGAGGAGGGTTGGGCAGGGTCTCCTACAATGAGCAGTTCTTC
TRBJ2-4,TRBV2,-,-,CASKGPGHWNLDIQYF,TGTGCCAGCAAAGGTCCGGGACATTGGAATTTGGACATTCAGTACTTC
TRBJ1-2,TRBV6-1,few,TRBD1,CASSLDRENGYTF,TGTGCCAGTAGCCTGGACAGGGAGAATGGCTACACCTTC
TRBJ2-7,TRBV5-1,few,TRBD2,CASSYGTSGSGGPNEQYF,TGCGCCAGCAGCTACGGGACTAGCGGGAGTGGGGGTCCTAACGAGCAGTACTTC
TRBJ2-5,TRBV28,many,-,CASSLWSFQETQYF,TGTGCCAGCAGTTTATGGAGTTTCCAAGAGACCCAGTACTTC
TRBJ1-1,TRBV6-1,-,-,CAGSESDNTEAFF,TGTGCCGGCAGTGAGTCAGATAACACCGAAGCTTTCTTT
TRBJ2-2,TRBV28,many,-,CAGGTANTGELFF,TGTGCCGGAGGGACAGCGAACACCGGGGAGCTGTTTTTT
TRBJ2-7,TRBV27,few,-,CASRRAKQYEQYF,TGTGCCAGCAGACGAGCAAAGCAGTACGAGCAGTACTTC
TRBJ1-1,TRBV4-2,many,-,CASSPLVQTNTEAFF,TGTGCCAGCAGCCCCCTGGTACAGACGAACACTGAAGCTTTCTTT
TRBJ1-1,TRBV4-1,many,-,CASSHASTAFF,TGCGCCAGCAGCCATGCATCGACGGCTTTCTTT
TRBJ2-3,TRBV5-4,-,TRBD1,CASSLGLGQGSDTQYF,TGTGCCAGCAGCTTAGGCTTGGGACAGGGGTCAGATACGCAGTATTTT
TRBJ2-3,TRBV28,-,TRBD2,CASSLPRLAGSYTQYF,TGTGCCAGCAGCCTCCCGCGACTAGCGGGATCATATACGCAGTATTTT
TRBJ1-1,TRBV7-9,many,-,CASSRPGTEAFF,TGTGCCAGCAGCCGCCCCGGGACAGAAGCTTTCTTT
TRBJ2-7,TRBV6-1,medium-sized,TRBD2,CASSEASGSSYEQYF,TGTGCCAGCAGTGAAGCGAGCGGGAGCTCCTACGAGCAGTACTTC
TRBJ2-7,TRBV20-1,medium-sized,-,CSARGTNPYEQYF,TGCAGTGCTAGAGGGACTAACCCCTACGAGCAGTACTTC
TRBJ2-1,TRBV4-2,many,-,CASSQDYGRHNEQFF,TGTGCCAGCAGCCAAGACTATGGTCGGCACAATGAGCAGTTCTTC
TRBJ2-1,TRBV27,many,TRBD2,CASSLSAMGTSVTYNEQFF,TGTGCCAGCAGTTTATCGGCCATGGGGACTAGCGTAACCTACAATGAGCAGTTCTTC
TRBJ2-7,TRBV11-2,many,-,CASSLDPGTYEQYF,TGTGCCAGCAGCTTAGATCCCGGAACCTACGAGCAGTACTTC
TRBJ1-5,TRBV3-1,many,-,CASSQDMGDSNQPQHF,TGTGCCAGCAGCCAAGATATGGGGGATAGCAATCAGCCCCAGCATTTT
TRBJ1-1,TRBV2,many,-,CASRDTSETEAFF,TGTGCCAGCAGGGACACCTCGGAAACTGAAGCTTTCTTT
TRBJ2-1,TRBV24-1,many,TRBD1,CATRGQGKGNEQFF,TGTGCCACCAGGGGACAGGGGAAGGGCAATGAGCAGTTCTTC
TRBJ1-5,TRBV12-3/TRBV12-4,many,-,CASSVEQVGGSQPQHF,TGTGCCAGCAGTGTCGAACAGGTTGGGGGCAGTCAGCCCCAGCATTTT
TRBJ2-7,TRBV20-1,once,-,CSAKAELSYEQYF,TGCAGTGCTAAAGCGGAACTCTCCTACGAGCAGTACTTC
TRBJ2-1,TRBV5-1,many,TRBD2,CASSLGSGVSNEQFF,TGCGCCAGCAGCTTGGGTAGCGGGGTATCCAATGAGCAGTTCTTC
TRBJ1-4,TRBV14,many,-,CASSHDEKLFF,TGTGCCAGCAGCCATGATGAAAAACTGTTTTTT
TRBJ2-7,TRBV20-1,many,-,CSATRGVRSYEQYF,TGCAGTGCTACCAGGGGGGTGAGGTCCTACGAGCAGTACTTC
TRBJ1-5,TRBV20-1,-,TRBD1,CSAPLYRGWQPQHF,TGCAGTGCCCCCCTCTACAGGGGATGGCAGCCCCAGCATTTT